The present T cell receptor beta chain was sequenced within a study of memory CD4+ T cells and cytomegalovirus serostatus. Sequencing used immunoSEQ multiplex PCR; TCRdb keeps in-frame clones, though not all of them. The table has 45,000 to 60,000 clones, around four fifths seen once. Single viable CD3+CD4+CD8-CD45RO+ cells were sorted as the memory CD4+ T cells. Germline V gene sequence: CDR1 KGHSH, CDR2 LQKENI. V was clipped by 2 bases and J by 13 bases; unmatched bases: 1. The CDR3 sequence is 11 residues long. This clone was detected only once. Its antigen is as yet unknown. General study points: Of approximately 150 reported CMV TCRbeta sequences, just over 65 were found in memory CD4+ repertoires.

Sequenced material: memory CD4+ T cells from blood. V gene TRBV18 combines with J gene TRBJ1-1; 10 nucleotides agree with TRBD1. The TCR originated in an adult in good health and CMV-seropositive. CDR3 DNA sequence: TGTGCCAGCTCACCAAGGGACAGGGGTTTCTTT. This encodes CASSPRDRGFF.